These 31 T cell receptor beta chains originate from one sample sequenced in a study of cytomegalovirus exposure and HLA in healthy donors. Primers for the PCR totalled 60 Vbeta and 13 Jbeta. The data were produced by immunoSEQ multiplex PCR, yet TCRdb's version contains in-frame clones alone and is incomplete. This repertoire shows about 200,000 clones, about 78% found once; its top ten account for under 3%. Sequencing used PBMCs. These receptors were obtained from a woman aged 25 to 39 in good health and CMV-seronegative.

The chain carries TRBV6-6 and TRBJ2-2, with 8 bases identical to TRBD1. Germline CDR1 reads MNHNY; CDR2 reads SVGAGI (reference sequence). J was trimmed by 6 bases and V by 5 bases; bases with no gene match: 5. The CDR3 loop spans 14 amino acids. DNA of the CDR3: TGTGCCAGCAGTCCCGACAGGGGTCCCGGGGAGCTGTTTTTT. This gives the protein CASSPDRGPGELFF.

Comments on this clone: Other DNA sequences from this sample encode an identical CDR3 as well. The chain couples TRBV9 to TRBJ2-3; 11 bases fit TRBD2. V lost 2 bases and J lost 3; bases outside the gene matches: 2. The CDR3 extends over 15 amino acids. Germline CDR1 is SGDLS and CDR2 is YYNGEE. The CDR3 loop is CASSVTSGSTDTQYF. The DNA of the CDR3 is TGTGCCAGCAGCGTTACTAGCGGGAGTACAGATACGCAGTATTTT.

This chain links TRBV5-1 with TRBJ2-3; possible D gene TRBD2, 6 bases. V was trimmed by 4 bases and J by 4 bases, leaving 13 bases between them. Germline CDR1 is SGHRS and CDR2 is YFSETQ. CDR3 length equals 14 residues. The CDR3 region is CASSRGGEADTQYF. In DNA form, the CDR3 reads TGCGCCAGCAGCCGGGGCGGGGAAGCAGATACGCAGTATTTT.

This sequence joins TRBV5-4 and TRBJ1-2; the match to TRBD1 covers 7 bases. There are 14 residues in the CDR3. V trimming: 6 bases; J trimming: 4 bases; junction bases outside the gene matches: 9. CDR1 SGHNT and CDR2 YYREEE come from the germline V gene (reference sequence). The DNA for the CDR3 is TGTGCCAGCATCCCGACAGGGAAACGCTATGGCTACACCTTC. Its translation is CASIPTGKRYGYTF.

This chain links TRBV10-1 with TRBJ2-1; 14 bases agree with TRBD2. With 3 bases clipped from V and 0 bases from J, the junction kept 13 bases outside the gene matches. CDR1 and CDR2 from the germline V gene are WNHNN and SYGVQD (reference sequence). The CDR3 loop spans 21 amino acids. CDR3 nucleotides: TGCGCCAGCAGTGAAAGGTCCGGACTAGCGGGGGGCACCCGCTCCTACAATGAGCAGTTCTTC. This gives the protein CASSERSGLAGGTRSYNEQFF.

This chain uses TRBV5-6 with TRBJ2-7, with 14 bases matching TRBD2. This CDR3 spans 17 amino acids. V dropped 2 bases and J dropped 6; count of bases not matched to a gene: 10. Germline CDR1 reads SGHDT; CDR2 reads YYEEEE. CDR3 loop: CASSFGTSGGPGAEQYF. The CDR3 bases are TGTGCCAGCAGCTTCGGGACTAGCGGGGGCCCGGGGGCCGAGCAGTACTTC.

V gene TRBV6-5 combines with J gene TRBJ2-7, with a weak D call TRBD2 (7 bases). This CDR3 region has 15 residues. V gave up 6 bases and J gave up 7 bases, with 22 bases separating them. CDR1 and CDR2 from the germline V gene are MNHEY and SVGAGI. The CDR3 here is CASRPPGLGGREQYF. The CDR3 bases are TGTGCCAGCAGGCCTCCGGGGTTGGGGGGGCGGGAGCAGTACTTC.

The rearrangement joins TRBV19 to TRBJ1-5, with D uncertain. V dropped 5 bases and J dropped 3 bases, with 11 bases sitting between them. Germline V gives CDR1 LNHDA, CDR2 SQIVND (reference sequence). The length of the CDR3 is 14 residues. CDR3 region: CASSGSFDNQPQHF. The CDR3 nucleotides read TGTGCCAGTAGTGGGAGTTTCGACAATCAGCCCCAGCATTTT.

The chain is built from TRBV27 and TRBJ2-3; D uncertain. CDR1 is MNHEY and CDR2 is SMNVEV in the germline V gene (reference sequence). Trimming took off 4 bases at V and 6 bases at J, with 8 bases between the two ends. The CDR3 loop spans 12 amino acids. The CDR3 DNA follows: TGTGCCAGCAGTTGGTTCGGGGATACGCAGTATTTT. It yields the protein CASSWFGDTQYF.

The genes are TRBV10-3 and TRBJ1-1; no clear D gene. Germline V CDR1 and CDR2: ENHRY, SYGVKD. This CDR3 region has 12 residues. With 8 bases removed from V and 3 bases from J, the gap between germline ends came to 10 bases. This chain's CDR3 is CAILGEDTEAFF. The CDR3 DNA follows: TGTGCCATCCTAGGTGAGGACACTGAAGCTTTCTTT.

This CDR3 reads CASSIGGQGGQPQHF. CDR3 DNA: TGTGCCAGTAGTATAGGGGGACAGGGAGGCCAGCCCCAGCATTTT. This chain joins TRBV19 and TRBJ1-5, with 9 bases fitting TRBD1. Per the germline V gene, CDR1 is LNHDA and CDR2 is SQIVND (reference sequence). With 1 base clipped from V and 7 bases from J, the junction kept 5 bases outside the gene matches. The CDR3 has 15 residues.

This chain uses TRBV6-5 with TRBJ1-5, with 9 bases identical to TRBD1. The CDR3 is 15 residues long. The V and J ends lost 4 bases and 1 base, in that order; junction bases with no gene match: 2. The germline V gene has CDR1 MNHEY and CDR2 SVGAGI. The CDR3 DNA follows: TGTGCCAGCAGTTTTGACAGGGGGAGCAATCAGCCCCAGCATTTT. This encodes CASSFDRGSNQPQHF.

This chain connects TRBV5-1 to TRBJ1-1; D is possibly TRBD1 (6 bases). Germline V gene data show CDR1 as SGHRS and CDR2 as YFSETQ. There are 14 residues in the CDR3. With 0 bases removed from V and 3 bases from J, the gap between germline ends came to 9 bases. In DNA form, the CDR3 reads TGCGCCAGCAGCTTGGCCGGGGGGCACACTGAAGCTTTCTTT. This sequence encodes CASSLAGGHTEAFF.

This CDR3 is CASSSTGGSNQPQHF. As DNA, the CDR3 is TGTGCCAGCAGTTCGACAGGGGGGAGCAATCAGCCCCAGCATTTT. The rearrangement uses TRBV2 and TRBJ1-5; TRBD1 agrees at 9 bases. J gave up 1 base and V 5 bases, and 3 bases lay outside the gene matches. The CDR3 contains 15 residues. Germline CDR1 and CDR2: SNHLY and FYNNEI. Looking up the rest from reference TRBV2 and TRBJ1-5 gives the full variable domain: EPEVTQTPSHQVTQMGQEVILRCVPISNHLYFYWYRQILGQKVEFLVSFYNNEISEKSEIFDDQFSVERPDGSNFTLKIRSTKLEDSAMYFCASSSTGGSNQPQHFGDGTRLSIL.

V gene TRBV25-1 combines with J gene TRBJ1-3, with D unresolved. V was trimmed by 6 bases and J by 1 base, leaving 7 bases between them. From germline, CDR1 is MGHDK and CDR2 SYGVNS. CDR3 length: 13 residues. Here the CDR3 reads CASSQKSGNTIYF. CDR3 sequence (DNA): TGTGCCAGCAGCCAGAAGTCTGGAAACACCATATATTTT.

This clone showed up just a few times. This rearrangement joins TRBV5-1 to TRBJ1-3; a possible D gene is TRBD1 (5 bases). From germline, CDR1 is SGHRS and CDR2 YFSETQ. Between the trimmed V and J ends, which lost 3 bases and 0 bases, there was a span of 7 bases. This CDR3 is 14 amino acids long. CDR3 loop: CASSSQGSGNTIYF. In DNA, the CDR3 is TGCGCCAGCAGCTCCCAGGGCTCTGGAAACACCATATATTTT. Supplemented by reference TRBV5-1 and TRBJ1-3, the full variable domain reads KAGVTQTPRYLIKTRGQQVTLSCSPISGHRSVSWYQQTPGQGLQFLFEYFSETQRNKGNFPGRFSGRQFSNSRSEMNVSTLELGDSALYLCASSSQGSGNTIYFGEGSWLTVV.

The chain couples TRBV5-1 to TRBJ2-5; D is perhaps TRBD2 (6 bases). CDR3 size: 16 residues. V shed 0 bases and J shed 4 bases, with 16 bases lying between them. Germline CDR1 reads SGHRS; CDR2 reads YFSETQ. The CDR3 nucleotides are TGCGCCAGCAGCTTGGGGTCTAGGGCGGAGGGAGAGACCCAGTACTTC. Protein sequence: CASSLGSRAEGETQYF.

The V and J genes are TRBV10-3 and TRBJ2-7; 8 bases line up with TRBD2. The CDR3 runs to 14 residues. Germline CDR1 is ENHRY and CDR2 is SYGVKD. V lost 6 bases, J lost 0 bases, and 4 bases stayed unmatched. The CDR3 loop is CAIRGLAGSYEQYF. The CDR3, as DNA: TGTGCCATCAGGGGGCTAGCGGGCTCCTACGAGCAGTACTTC.

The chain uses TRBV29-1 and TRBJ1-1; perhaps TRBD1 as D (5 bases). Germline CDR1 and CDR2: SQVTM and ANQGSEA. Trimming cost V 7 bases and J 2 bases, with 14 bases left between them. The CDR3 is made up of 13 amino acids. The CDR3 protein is CSESGGRNTEAFF. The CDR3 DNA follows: TGCAGCGAGTCCGGGGGACGAAACACTGAAGCTTTCTTT.

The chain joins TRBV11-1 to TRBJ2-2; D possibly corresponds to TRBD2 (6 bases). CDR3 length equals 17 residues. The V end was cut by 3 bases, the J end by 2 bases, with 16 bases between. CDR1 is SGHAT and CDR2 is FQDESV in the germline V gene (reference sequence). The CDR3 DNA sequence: TGTGCCAGCAGCTTTTTCGGGACTTCCATAAACACCGGGGAGCTGTTTTTT. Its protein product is CASSFFGTSINTGELFF.

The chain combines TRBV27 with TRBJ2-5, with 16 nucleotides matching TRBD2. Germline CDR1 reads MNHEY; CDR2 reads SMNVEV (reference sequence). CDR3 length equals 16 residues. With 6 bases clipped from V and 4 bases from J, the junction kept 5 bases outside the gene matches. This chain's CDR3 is CASRGLAGGPGETQYF. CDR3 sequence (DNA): TGTGCCAGCAGGGGACTAGCGGGGGGGCCGGGAGAGACCCAGTACTTC.

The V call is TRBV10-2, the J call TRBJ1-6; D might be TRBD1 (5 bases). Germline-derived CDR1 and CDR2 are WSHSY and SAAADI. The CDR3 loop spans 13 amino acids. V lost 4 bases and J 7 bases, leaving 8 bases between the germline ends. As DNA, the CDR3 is TGCGCCAGCAGTGGACAGTCAAATTCACCCCTCCACTTT. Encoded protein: CASSGQSNSPLHF.

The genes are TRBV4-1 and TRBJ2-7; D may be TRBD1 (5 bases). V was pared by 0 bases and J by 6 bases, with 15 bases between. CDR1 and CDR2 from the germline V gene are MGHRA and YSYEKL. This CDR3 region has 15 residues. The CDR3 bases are TGCGCCAGCAGCCAAGAGGCAGGGAATTCCGGCGAGCAGTACTTC. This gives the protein CASSQEAGNSGEQYF.

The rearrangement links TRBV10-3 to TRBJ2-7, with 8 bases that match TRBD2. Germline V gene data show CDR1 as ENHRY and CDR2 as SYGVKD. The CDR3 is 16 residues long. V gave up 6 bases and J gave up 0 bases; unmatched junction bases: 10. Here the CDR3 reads CAISPGGGRSSYEQYF. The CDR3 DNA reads TGTGCCATCAGCCCCGGGGGGGGCAGGAGCTCCTACGAGCAGTACTTC.

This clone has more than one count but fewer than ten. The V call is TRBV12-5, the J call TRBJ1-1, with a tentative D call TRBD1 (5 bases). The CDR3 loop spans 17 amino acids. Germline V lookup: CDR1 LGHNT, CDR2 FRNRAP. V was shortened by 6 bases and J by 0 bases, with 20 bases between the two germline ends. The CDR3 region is CASGLQEGKLLNTEAFF. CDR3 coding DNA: TGTGCTAGTGGCCTCCAGGAGGGGAAACTTCTGAACACTGAAGCTTTCTTT. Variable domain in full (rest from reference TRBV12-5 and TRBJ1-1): DARVTQTPRHKVTEMGQEVTMRCQPILGHNTVFWYRQTMMQGLELLAYFRNRAPLDDSGMPKDRFSAEMPDATLATLKIQPSEPRDSAVYFCASGLQEGKLLNTEAFFGQGTRLTVV.

CDR3 nucleotides: TGCGCCAGCAGCTTGATTTTGCCAGGGGGTGACAATGAGCAGTTCTTC. This gives the protein CASSLILPGGDNEQFF. This chain joins TRBV5-1 and TRBJ2-1; 7 bases match TRBD1. Germline CDR1 reads SGHRS; CDR2 reads YFSETQ. There are 16 residues in the CDR3. Trimming took 1 base from V and 5 from J; bases not matched to a gene: 9.

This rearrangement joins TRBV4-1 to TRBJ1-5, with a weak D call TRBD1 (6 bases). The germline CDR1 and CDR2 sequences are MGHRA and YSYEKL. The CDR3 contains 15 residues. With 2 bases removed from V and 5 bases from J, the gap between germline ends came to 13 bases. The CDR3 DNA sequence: TGCGCCAGCAGCCAAACCCGGGACACCCATCAGCCCCAGCATTTT. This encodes CASSQTRDTHQPQHF.

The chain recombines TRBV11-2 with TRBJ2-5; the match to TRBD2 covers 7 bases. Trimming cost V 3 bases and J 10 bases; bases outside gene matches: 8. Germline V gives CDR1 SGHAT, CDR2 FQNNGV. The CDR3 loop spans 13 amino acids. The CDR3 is CASSLGGSRNQYF. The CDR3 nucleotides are TGTGCCAGCAGCTTGGGGGGGAGCAGAAACCAGTACTTC.

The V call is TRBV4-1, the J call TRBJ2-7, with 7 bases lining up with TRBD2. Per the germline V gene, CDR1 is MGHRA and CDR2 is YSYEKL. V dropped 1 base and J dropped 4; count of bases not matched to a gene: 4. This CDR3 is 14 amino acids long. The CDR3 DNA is TGCGCCAGCAGCCAAGCCCCGCGGGGGTACGAGCAGTACTTC. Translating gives CASSQAPRGYEQYF.

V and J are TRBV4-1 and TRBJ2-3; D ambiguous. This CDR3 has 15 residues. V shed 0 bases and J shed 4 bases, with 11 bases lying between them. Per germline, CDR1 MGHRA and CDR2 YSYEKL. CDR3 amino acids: CASSQDLRFADTQYF. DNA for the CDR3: TGCGCCAGCAGCCAAGATCTGAGGTTTGCAGATACGCAGTATTTT.

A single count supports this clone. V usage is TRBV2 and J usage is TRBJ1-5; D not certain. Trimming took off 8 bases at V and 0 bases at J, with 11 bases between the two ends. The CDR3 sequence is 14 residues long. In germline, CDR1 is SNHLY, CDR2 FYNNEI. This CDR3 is CASGSFYSNQPQHF. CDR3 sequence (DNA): TGTGCCAGCGGTTCTTTCTATAGCAATCAGCCCCAGCATTTT.